Following are 29 T cell receptor beta chains from one sample sequenced in a study of blood T cell repertoires in COVID-19. The data were produced by immunoSEQ multiplex PCR, yet TCRdb's version contains in-frame clones alone and is incomplete. The table lists about 360,000 clones, around 84% of them singletons. Sequences were obtained from peripheral blood. The receptors derive from a human donor in a cohort sampled during active COVID-19.

This clone came up a few times. This chain connects TRBV5-1 to TRBJ1-1, with TRBD1 identical over 9 bases. CDR1 SGHRS and CDR2 YFSETQ come from the germline V gene. The CDR3 sequence is 15 residues long. V lost 2 bases and J lost 0; bases outside the gene matches: 2. CDR3 region: CASSFGTGLNTEAFF. The CDR3 region has the DNA TGCGCCAGCAGCTTCGGGACAGGGCTGAACACTGAAGCTTTCTTT.

The V gene is TRBV18, the J gene TRBJ1-2, with D possibly TRBD1 on 5 matching bases. Germline-derived CDR1 and CDR2 are KGHSH and LQKENI. Deletions cut 2 bases from V and 0 bases from J, with 10 bases between. There are 15 residues in the CDR3. The CDR3 here is CASSPSGGANYGYTF. The CDR3 nucleotides are TGTGCCAGCTCACCATCCGGGGGAGCTAACTATGGCTACACCTTC.

J is TRBJ2-3 and V is TRBV7-3; 13 bases match TRBD2. Trimming removed 5 bases from V and 8 bases from J; junction bases left unmatched: 10. The CDR3 spans 16 residues. Per germline, CDR1 SGHTA and CDR2 FQGTGA. Here the CDR3 reads CASSRGLAGSAGTQYF. DNA of the CDR3: TGTGCCAGCAGCCGGGGACTAGCGGGATCGGCGGGTACGCAGTATTTT.

The chain recombines TRBV28 with TRBJ2-7; 9 bases align to TRBD2. Germline CDR1 MDHEN, CDR2 SYDVKM. This CDR3 region has 15 residues. Trimming cost V 6 bases and J 3 bases; bases outside gene matches: 9. The CDR3 loop reads CASRSVAGVVYEQYF. The DNA for the CDR3 is TGTGCCAGCAGGTCGGTAGCGGGAGTCGTCTACGAGCAGTACTTC.

This clone showed up many times. The rearrangement links TRBV10-1 to TRBJ2-3, with 9 bases lining up with TRBD2. The V and J ends lost 3 bases and 1 base, in that order; junction bases with no gene match: 8. Germline CDR1 is WNHNN and CDR2 is SYGVQD (reference sequence). The CDR3 contains 17 residues. The CDR3 is CASSDPTSGGGTDTQYF. CDR3 nucleotide sequence: TGCGCCAGCAGTGACCCGACTAGCGGAGGCGGCACAGATACGCAGTATTTT.

The gene calls are TRBV5-6 and TRBJ1-1, with D perhaps matching TRBD1 (5 bases). The CDR3 totals 15 residues. Germline CDR1 is SGHDT and CDR2 is YYEEEE. V was trimmed by 2 bases and J by 6 bases, leaving 17 bases between them. CDR3 protein: CASSFVGRDGPEAFF. The CDR3, as DNA: TGTGCCAGCAGCTTCGTTGGGCGGGACGGTCCTGAAGCTTTCTTT.

V gene TRBV4-1 combines with J gene TRBJ2-5; D not certain. Germline CDR1 is MGHRA and CDR2 is YSYEKL. This CDR3 spans 15 amino acids. Trimming shortened V by 2 bases and J by 4 bases, and 14 bases separated the two germline ends. The CDR3 here is CASSQLGVRVETQYF. The CDR3 DNA sequence: TGCGCCAGCAGCCAACTAGGCGTGCGTGTAGAGACCCAGTACTTC.

The rearrangement joins TRBV11-2 to TRBJ2-3; 7 bases line up with TRBD1. The V and J ends lost 5 bases and 0 bases, in that order; junction bases with no gene match: 5. Per the germline V gene, CDR1 is SGHAT and CDR2 is FQNNGV. The CDR3 is 15 residues long. CDR3 protein: CASSPGTASTDTQYF. Here the CDR3 DNA reads TGTGCCAGCAGCCCCGGGACAGCTAGCACAGATACGCAGTATTTT.

This clone appeared a few times. CDR3 sequence: CASSEQPEAFF. The CDR3 DNA reads as TGTGCCAGCAGTGAACAACCCGAAGCTTTCTTT. The J gene is TRBJ1-1, the V gene TRBV6-4; D is undetermined. V lost 3 bases and J lost 8, with 7 bases in between. The CDR3 has 11 residues. Germline CDR1 MRHNA, CDR2 SNTAGT.

The J gene is TRBJ1-6, the V gene TRBV7-2; 7 bases align to TRBD1. Germline values: CDR1 SGHTA, CDR2 FQGNSA. The CDR3 has 13 residues. Trimming cost V 4 bases and J 13 bases; bases outside gene matches: 7. The CDR3 region has the DNA TGTGCCAGCAGCTCAAGACAGGGCTTTCCCCTCCACTTT. Its translation is CASSSRQGFPLHF.

The rearrangement uses TRBV5-4 and TRBJ2-7; 11 bases map to TRBD1. J gave up 4 bases and V 2 bases, and 8 bases lay outside the gene matches. CDR3 length: 16 residues. Germline loops: CDR1 SGHNT, CDR2 YYREEE (reference sequence). The DNA for the CDR3 is TGTGCCAGCAGCTTAAAAGCCGGGACAGGGGGATACGAGCAGTACTTC. It specifies CASSLKAGTGGYEQYF.

The chain recombines TRBV5-1 with TRBJ2-1; the D gene is possibly TRBD2 (7 bases). Germline V lookup: CDR1 SGHRS, CDR2 YFSETQ. This CDR3 contains 15 residues. With 4 bases removed from V and 4 bases from J, the gap between germline ends came to 15 bases. The CDR3 here is CASSNRGDNYNEQFF. DNA for the CDR3: TGCGCCAGCAGCAACCGGGGGGACAATTACAATGAGCAGTTCTTC.

V and J are TRBV5-1 and TRBJ2-1; a possible D gene is TRBD1 (6 bases). Germline V gene sequence: CDR1 SGHRS, CDR2 YFSETQ. CDR3 length: 16 residues. V lost 0 bases and J 4 bases, leaving 14 bases between the germline ends. The CDR3 DNA sequence: TGCGCCAGCAGCTTGGGTGGGGGCGTGAGATACAATGAGCAGTTCTTC. Translating gives CASSLGGGVRYNEQFF.

The J gene is TRBJ1-2, the V gene TRBV7-6; D is undetermined. The germline gives CDR1 SGHVS, CDR2 FNYEAQ. The V end lost 4 bases, the J end lost 8 bases, and 14 bases lay between the germline ends. The CDR3 has 13 residues. The CDR3, as DNA: TGTGCCAGCAGCTCAAACATAGACTCAGGCTACACCTTC. Translated: CASSSNIDSGYTF.

This clone was recorded only once. This chain joins TRBV3-1 (or the pseudogene TRBV3-2) and TRBJ2-5, with D perhaps matching TRBD2 (5 bases). CDR3 size: 15 residues. CDR1 is LGHDT, CDR2 YNNKEL, per germline (reference sequence). V lost 0 bases to trimming and J lost 6 bases, with 14 bases between them. This CDR3 reads CASSQDLSAAKTQYF. The CDR3 DNA sequence: TGTGCCAGCAGCCAAGATCTGTCAGCGGCCAAGACCCAGTACTTC.

The chain joins TRBV2 to TRBJ1-2; D is perhaps TRBD1 (6 bases). V was trimmed by 4 bases and J by 4 bases, leaving 10 bases between them. The CDR3 has 13 amino acids. Per the germline V gene, CDR1 is SNHLY and CDR2 is FYNNEI. The CDR3 nucleotides read TGTGCCAGCAGTGGGGACAACTCCTATGGCTACACCTTC. It codes for CASSGDNSYGYTF.

V is TRBV21-1 and J is TRBJ1-6; the table's D gene call, TRBD1, was not cross checked with the DNA. TRBV21-1 is a documented pseudogene. The CDR3 has 17 residues. The CDR3 DNA reads TGTGCCAGCAGCAAAGCAGGACAGGGAGCTTGGAATTCACCCCTCCACTTT. Its translation is CASSKAGQGAWNSPLHF.

This clone appeared once. This rearrangement joins TRBV18 to TRBJ2-7; 8 nucleotides agree with TRBD1. The germline V gene has CDR1 KGHSH and CDR2 LQKENI. With V trimmed by 6 bases and J by 3 bases, 7 bases remained unmatched. There are 14 residues in the CDR3. As DNA, the CDR3 is TGTGCCAGCTCTTGGGGACAGGCTGTCTACGAGCAGTACTTC. It translates to CASSWGQAVYEQYF.

This clone was seen a single time. The chain joins TRBV27 to TRBJ1-2; 9 nucleotides line up with TRBD1. Germline V gene lookup returns CDR1 MNHEY and CDR2 SMNVEV (reference sequence). Losses at the gene ends were 3 bases for V and 5 bases for J; bases not matched to a gene: 7. The CDR3 consists of 15 residues. The CDR3 coding sequence is TGTGCCAGCAGTTTCTTCGGGACAGGGAAGTATGGCTACACCTTC. This sequence encodes CASSFFGTGKYGYTF.

The CDR3 DNA is TGTGCCACCAGTGGAACGGGGAGGGGGGGTAGCGCCAACAATGAGCAGTTCTTC. Translated, it gives CATSGTGRGGSANNEQFF. The rearrangement uses TRBV24-1 and TRBJ2-1, with a possible D match to TRBD2 (7 bases). The CDR3 has 18 amino acids. Trimming pared 5 bases from V and 5 bases from J, leaving 24 bases between. The germline gives CDR1 KGHDR, CDR2 SFDVKD.

The V gene is TRBV7-3, the J gene TRBJ1-1; D call uncertain. Trimming took off 5 bases at V and 4 bases at J, with 11 bases between the two ends. Germline V gives CDR1 SGHTA, CDR2 FQGTGA. The CDR3 runs to 13 residues. The CDR3 protein is CASSREGTTEAFF. For the CDR3, the DNA is TGTGCCAGCAGCCGAGAGGGAACCACTGAAGCTTTCTTT.

The gene calls are TRBV6-5 and TRBJ1-1, with TRBD1 matching over 8 bases. The CDR3 has 12 amino acids. The J segment lost 8 bases and the V segment lost 5 bases, leaving 4 bases of the junction unmatched. From germline, CDR1 is MNHEY and CDR2 SVGAGI. Here the CDR3 DNA reads TGTGCCAGCAGTACCAGGGGGCGCGAAGCTTTCTTT. It translates to CASSTRGREAFF.

J is TRBJ1-2 and V is TRBV3-1 (or the pseudogene TRBV3-2), with D perhaps matching TRBD1 (6 bases). In germline, CDR1 is LGHDT, CDR2 YNNKEL (reference sequence). This CDR3 contains 15 residues. V lost 5 bases and J 2 bases, leaving 15 bases between the germline ends. CDR3 DNA sequence: TGTGCCAGCAGCGACATAGGGGGGGCCAACTATGGCTACACCTTC. This gives the protein CASSDIGGANYGYTF.

This chain connects TRBV23-1 to TRBJ2-7; 7 bases match TRBD1. TRBV23-1 is placed among ORFs of uncertain function. The CDR3 spans 14 residues. V was clipped by 7 bases and J by 3 bases; unmatched bases: 9. As DNA, the CDR3 is TGCGCCAGCACTGCGGTTAGGACAGGCTACGAGCAGTACTTC. It specifies CASTAVRTGYEQYF.

The gene calls are TRBV25-1 and TRBJ2-6, with a weak D call TRBD1 (6 bases). Germline values: CDR1 MGHDK, CDR2 SYGVNS. Trimming took 4 bases from V and 2 from J, leaving 12 bases between them. The CDR3 is 16 amino acids. Written as DNA, the CDR3 is TGTGCCAGCAGTGCGCAGTACAGGGCTGGGGCCAACGTCCTGACTTTC. It specifies CASSAQYRAGANVLTF.

The V gene is TRBV30, the J gene TRBJ2-1; the match to TRBD2 covers 7 bases. This CDR3 is 15 amino acids long. Germline CDR1 and CDR2: GTSNPN and SVGIG (reference sequence). With V trimmed by 3 bases and J by 0 bases, 5 bases remained unmatched. CDR3 protein: CAWRGGSLSYNEQFF. The CDR3 nucleotides read TGTGCCTGGAGGGGGGGGAGTCTCTCCTACAATGAGCAGTTCTTC.

The CDR3 here is CASRTEGSTNEKLFF. As DNA, the CDR3 is TGTGCCAGCAGGACGGAGGGATCAACTAATGAAAAACTGTTTTTT. V gene TRBV4-2 combines with J gene TRBJ1-4; D remains ambiguous. The CDR3 sequence is 15 residues long. Trimming took 6 bases from V and 0 from J, leaving 11 bases between them. The germline V gene has CDR1 LGHNA and CDR2 YNFKEQ.

This clone was seen only once. This chain uses TRBV24-1 with TRBJ2-3; the match to TRBD1 covers 9 bases. Trimming cost V 3 bases and J 5 bases; bases outside gene matches: 2. Germline V gene data show CDR1 as KGHDR and CDR2 as SFDVKD. The CDR3 has 14 amino acids. CDR3 in amino acids: CATSDDRGGDTQYF. The CDR3 DNA reads as TGTGCCACCAGTGATGACAGGGGGGGAGATACGCAGTATTTT.

V and J are TRBV30 and TRBJ1-2; D gene uncertain. Deletions cut 3 bases from V and 8 bases from J, with 16 bases between. CDR3 size: 13 residues. In germline, CDR1 is GTSNPN, CDR2 SVGIG (reference sequence). CDR3 in DNA: TGTGCCTGGAGCCTAGAGGCCTTTGGAGGCTACACCTTC. It encodes CAWSLEAFGGYTF. Full variable domain (missing parts from reference TRBV30 and TRBJ1-2): SQTIHQWPATLVQPVGSPLSLECTVEGTSNPNLYWYRQAAGRGLQLLFYSVGIGQISSEVPQNLSASRPQDRQFILSSKKLLLSDSGFYLCAWSLEAFGGYTFGSGTRLTVV.